This T cell receptor beta chain appears in the sequencing data of a study of neurological immune-mediated disorders. The time point here: longitudinal time-point 2. Each CDR3 protein gets one entry after TCRdb re-called the 5' RACE reads with MiXCR. The sample has 100,000 or so distinct CDR3 sequences, approximately 13% seen once; the top ten hold roughly 5%. The germline V gene encodes CDR1 SEHNR and CDR2 FQNEAQ (reference sequence). V was pared by 5 bases and J by 11 bases, with 21 bases between. This CDR3 is built from 14 residues. Sequencing input: PBMCs. This sequence originates from a female donor with HTLV-1-associated myelopathy (HAM/TSP). The V gene is TRBV7-9, the J gene TRBJ1-1, with D hard to call. CDR3 DNA sequence: TGTGCCAGCAGCCCCCGGACCATGAACACTAAGGCTTTCTTT. This codes for CASSPRTMNTKAFF.